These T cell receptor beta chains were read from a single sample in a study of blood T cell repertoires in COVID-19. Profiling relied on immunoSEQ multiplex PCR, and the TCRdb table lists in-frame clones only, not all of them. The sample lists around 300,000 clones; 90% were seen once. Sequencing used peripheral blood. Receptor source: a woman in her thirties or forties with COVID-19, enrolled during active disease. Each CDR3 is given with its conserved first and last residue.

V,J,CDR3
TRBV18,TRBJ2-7,CASSPGQGVYEQYF
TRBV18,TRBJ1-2,CASSMQSGNYGYTF
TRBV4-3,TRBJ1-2,CASSQVSGYYGYTF
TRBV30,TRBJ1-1,CAWNRDKTNTEAFF
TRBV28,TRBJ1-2,CASVTGVEGYTF
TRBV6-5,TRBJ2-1,CASTHSGEGYNEQFF
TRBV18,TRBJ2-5,CASSPLPSGSTGGETQYF
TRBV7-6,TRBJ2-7,CASSPLVTSGAYEQYF
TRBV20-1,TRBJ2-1,CSASNNGGPWNEQFF
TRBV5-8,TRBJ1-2,CASSFQWNYGYTF
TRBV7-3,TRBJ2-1,CASRSNRGSGNEQFF
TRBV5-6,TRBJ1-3,CASTLDRHGNTIYF
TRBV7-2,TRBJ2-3,CASSFPVSGVSTDTQYF
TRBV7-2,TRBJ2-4,CASSPQRPSIQYF
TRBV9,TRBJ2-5,CASSFTLAGDETQYF
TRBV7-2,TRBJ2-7,CASVGAPGYYEQYF
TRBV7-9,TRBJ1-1,CASSLSHQNTEAFF
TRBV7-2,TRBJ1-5,CASSLLQGANQPQHF
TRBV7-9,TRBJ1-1,CASSSRGAYTEAFF
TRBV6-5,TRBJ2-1,CASSYTGTGYDEQFF
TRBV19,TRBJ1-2,CASSVNRGSGYTF
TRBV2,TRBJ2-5,CASRLRGSETQYF
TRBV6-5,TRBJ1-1,CASSYSGGMGNTEAFF
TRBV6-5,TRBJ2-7,CASSSTGYSYEQYF
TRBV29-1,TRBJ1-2,CSVQGGYGYTF
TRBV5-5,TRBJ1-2,CASSFREGAYGYTF
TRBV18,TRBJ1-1,CASSPLQTENTEAFF
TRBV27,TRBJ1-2,CASRQTGFYGYTF
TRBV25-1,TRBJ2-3,CASRVGDTQYF
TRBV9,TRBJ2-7,CASSHIHRDRPYEQYF
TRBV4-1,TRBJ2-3,CASSLGQGGADTQYF
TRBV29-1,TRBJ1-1,CSVAGGNTEAFF
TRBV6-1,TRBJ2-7,CASSEGGGRVYEQYF
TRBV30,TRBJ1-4,CAWSGQGSNEKLFF
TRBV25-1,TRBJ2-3,CASSESGLFGTDTQYF
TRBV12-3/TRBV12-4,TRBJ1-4,CASGQIPNEKLFF
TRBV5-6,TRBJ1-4,CASSSYTGTNNEKLFF
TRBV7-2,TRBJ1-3,CASSFSGLSGNTIYF
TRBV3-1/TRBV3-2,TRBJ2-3,CASSRLAGMTDTQYF
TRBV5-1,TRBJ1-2,CASSTTDLSNYGYTF
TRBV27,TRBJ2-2,CASSLSGLPGELFF
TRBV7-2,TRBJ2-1,CASSGDRVVNEQFF
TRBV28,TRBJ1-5,CASSLVEGVTIGNQPQHF
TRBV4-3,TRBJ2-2,CASSQDFLTTGELFF
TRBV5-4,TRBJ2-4,CASSLSDSQNIQYF
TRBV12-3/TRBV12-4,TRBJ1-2,CASSLRGNYGYTF
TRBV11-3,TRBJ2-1,CASSLDLGGSSYNEQFF
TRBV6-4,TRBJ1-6,CASSDSPDKTSPLHF
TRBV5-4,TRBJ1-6,CASSLDQGASPLHF
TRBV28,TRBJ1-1,CASSPPGQGDTEAFF
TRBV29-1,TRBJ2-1,CSVGSLPQLPYEQFF
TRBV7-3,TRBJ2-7,CASSLIRGRFSYEQYF
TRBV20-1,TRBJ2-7,CSAGERGEQYF
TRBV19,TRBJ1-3,CASQQGAVFSGNTIYF
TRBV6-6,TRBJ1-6,CASTGGANSPLHF
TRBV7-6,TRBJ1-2,CASSLVSGEAYGYTF
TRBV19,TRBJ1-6,CASSISGQGGWNSPLHF
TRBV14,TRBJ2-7,CASSQDRSDRVVHEQYF
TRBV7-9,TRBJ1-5,CASSSGTGLRNQPQHF
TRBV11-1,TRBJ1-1,CASSSAGPGAEAFF